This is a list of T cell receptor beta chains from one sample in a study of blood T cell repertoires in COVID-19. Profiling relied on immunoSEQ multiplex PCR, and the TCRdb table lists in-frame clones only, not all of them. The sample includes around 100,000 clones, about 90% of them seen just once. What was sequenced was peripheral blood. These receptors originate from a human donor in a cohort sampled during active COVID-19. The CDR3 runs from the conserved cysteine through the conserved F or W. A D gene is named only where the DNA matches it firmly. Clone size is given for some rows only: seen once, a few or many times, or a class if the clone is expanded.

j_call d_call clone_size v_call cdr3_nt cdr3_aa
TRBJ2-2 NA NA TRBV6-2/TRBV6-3 TGTGCCAGCAGTGACCTCAGTGGGAGGACCGGGGAGCTGTTTTTT CASSDLSGRTGELFF
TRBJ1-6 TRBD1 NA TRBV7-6 TGTGCCAGCAGCTTAGGCAGACAGGGGAGTGGTTCACCCCTCCACTTT CASSLGRQGSGSPLHF
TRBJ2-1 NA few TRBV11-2 TGTGCCAGCAGCAATTGGCGCAGGGGCAATGAGCAGTTCTTC CASSNWRRGNEQFF
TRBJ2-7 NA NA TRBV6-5 TGTGCCAGCTGCCTGGATTCCGGGACTCAGTCCGAGCAGTACTTC CASCLDSGTQSEQYF
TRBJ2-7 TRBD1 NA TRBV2 TGTGCCAGCACCAGGACAGGTTTCAATTCTCATCCCTACGAGCAGTACTTC CASTRTGFNSHPYEQYF
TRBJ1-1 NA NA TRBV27 TGTGCCAGCAGTTTATCAGGGAGAGGGACTGAAGCTTTCTTT CASSLSGRGTEAFF
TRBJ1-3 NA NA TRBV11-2 TGTGCCAGCAGCTTAGGACAGTATCGTAACTCTGGAAACACCATATATTTT CASSLGQYRNSGNTIYF
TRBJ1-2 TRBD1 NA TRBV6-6 TGTGCCAGCAGTTCCAACGGACAGGGAGAACGGTATGGCTACACCTTC CASSSNGQGERYGYTF
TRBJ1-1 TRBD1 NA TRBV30 TGTGCCTGGATTCAGGGGGCAATGGGGACTGAAGCTTTCTTT CAWIQGAMGTEAFF
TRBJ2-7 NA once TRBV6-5 TGTGCCAGCAGTACCGGGAACTCCTATCGGGAGCAGTACTTC CASSTGNSYREQYF
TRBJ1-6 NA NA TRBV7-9 TGTGCCAGCAGCGGGACATCGGATTTTTCACCCCTCCACTTT CASSGTSDFSPLHF
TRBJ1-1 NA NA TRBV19 TGTGCCTGGGGCAGGGGCGCCAAAGCTTTCTTT CAWGRGAKAFF
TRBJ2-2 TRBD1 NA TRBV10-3 TGTGCCATCAGTGGTACGGACAGGGAGAACACCGGGGAGCTGTTTTTT CAISGTDRENTGELFF
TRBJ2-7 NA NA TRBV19 TGTGCCAGTAGTATGTCTGGGGAGAACTACGAGCAGTACTTC CASSMSGENYEQYF
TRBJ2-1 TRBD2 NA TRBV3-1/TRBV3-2 TGTGCCAGCAGCTACACTAGCGGGGGGGCAGAGGAGCAGTTCTTC CASSYTSGGAEEQFF
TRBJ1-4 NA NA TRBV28 TGTGCCAGCAGTCCCCTTCCTGACGGGGCAACTAATGAAAAACTGTTTTTT CASSPLPDGATNEKLFF
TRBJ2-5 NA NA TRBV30 TGTGCCTGGAGCCTTCTGGCGGGGGAGACCCAGTACTTC CAWSLLAGETQYF
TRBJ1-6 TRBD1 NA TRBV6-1 TGTGCCAGCAGTGACCGACAGGGGGCAGGTTCACCCCTCCACTTT CASSDRQGAGSPLHF
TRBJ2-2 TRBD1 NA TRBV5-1 TGCGCCAGCAGAGCAGGACAGGGTGGACCCGGGGAGCTGTTTTTT CASRAGQGGPGELFF
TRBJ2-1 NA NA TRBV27 TGTGCCAGCAGTCAAAAGACAGGAGTGAAGCAGTTCTTC CASSQKTGVKQFF
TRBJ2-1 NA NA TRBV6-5 TGTGCCAGCGAGATATCGAGGTCCTACAATGAGCAGTTCTTC CASEISRSYNEQFF
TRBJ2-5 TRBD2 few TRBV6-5 TGTGCCAGCACTAGCGGCCAAGAGACCCAGTACTTC CASTSGQETQYF
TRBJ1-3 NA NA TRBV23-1 TGCGCCCCCACCAGGGGCTCTGGAAACACCATATATTTT CAPTRGSGNTIYF
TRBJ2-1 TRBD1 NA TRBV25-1 TGTGCCAGCAGTGAATACTTTTTGGGGACAGGGTACAATGAGCAGTTCTTC CASSEYFLGTGYNEQFF
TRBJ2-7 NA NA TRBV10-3 TGTGCCATCAGTGAGATCGACGACAGGTCCTACGAGCAGTACTTC CAISEIDDRSYEQYF
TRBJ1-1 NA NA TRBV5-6 TGTGCCAGCAGCCAGACAGACCACTTGAACACTGAAGCTTTCTTT CASSQTDHLNTEAFF
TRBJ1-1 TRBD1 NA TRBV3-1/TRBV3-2 TGTGCCAGCAGCCAAGAGGCCAGGACAGGGACTTTCTTT CASSQEARTGTFF
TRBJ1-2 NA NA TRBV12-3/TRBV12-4 TGTGCCAGCATCCGCGACAGCTATGGCTACACCTTC CASIRDSYGYTF
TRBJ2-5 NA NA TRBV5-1 TGCGCCAGCAGCTTGGGACTCGAAGAGACCCAGTACTTC CASSLGLEETQYF
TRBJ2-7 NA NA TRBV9 TGTGCCAGCAGCGTAGGACAGACTCCCGAGCAGTACTTC CASSVGQTPEQYF
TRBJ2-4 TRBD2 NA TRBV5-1 TGCGCCAGCAGTGCCGGGACTAGCGGAGGCGAAGGCAAAAACATTCAGTACTTC CASSAGTSGGEGKNIQYF
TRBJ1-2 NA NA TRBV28 TGTGCCAGTTACACCACCGGGGGTTACTATGGCTACACCTTC CASYTTGGYYGYTF
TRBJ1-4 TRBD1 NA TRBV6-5 TGTGCCAGCAGATCGGGACAGGGAGGTGAAAAACTGTTTTTT CASRSGQGGEKLFF
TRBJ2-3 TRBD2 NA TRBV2 TGTGCCAGCAGTTCTAGCGGGAGGTCTTCCACAGATACGCAGTATTTT CASSSSGRSSTDTQYF
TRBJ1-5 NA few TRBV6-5 TGTGCCAGCAGAGACCAGGGAAGGAATCAGCCCCAGCATTTT CASRDQGRNQPQHF
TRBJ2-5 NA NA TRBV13 TGTGCCAGCAGCCGGACGGGAGAGGAAGAGACCCAGTACTTC CASSRTGEEETQYF
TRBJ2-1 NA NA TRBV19 TGTGCCAGTAGTACCTTTACAGGGAGGGGGAATGAGCAGTTCTTC CASSTFTGRGNEQFF
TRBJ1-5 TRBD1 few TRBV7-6 TGTGCCAGCAGCTTACTCGGGGGACAGGGTGTCGTTCAGCCCCAGCATTTT CASSLLGGQGVVQPQHF
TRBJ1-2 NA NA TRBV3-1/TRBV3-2 TGTGCCAGCAGCCAATTGGGCCGAGACTATGGCTACACCTTC CASSQLGRDYGYTF
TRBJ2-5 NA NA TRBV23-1 TGCGCCAGCACCCGGTGGGCACATTGGGAGACCCAGTACTTC CASTRWAHWETQYF
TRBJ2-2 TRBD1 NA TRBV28 TGTGCCAGCCAGGAGGGACAGGGGGCCGGGGAGCTGTTTTTT CASQEGQGAGELFF
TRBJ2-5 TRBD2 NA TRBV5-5 TGTGCCAGCAGCTTGGTGGCTAGCGGGGGGGCCAGGGAGACCCAGTACTTC CASSLVASGGARETQYF
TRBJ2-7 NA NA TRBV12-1 TGTGCCAGCAGCTTTCGGCGGAAATACGAGCAGTACTTC CASSFRRKYEQYF
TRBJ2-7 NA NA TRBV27 TGTGCCAGCGCCCGACTCGACTACGAGCAGTACTTC CASARLDYEQYF
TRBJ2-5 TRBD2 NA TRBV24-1 TGTGCCACCAGTGATTTAGCGGGGGCAGGAGAGACCCAGTACTTC CATSDLAGAGETQYF
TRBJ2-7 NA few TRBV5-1 TGCGCCAGCAGTCCTTTCTTTAGCTCCTACGAGCAGTACTTC CASSPFFSSYEQYF
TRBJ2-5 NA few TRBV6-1 TGTGCCAGCAGTGAAGTAGGGGCGAGGTACCAAGAGACCCAGTACTTC CASSEVGARYQETQYF
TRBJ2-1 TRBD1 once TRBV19 TGTGCCAGTAGTATCCCGGGACAGGGTGCCAGCGGGGCCCACAATGAGCAGTTCTTC CASSIPGQGASGAHNEQFF
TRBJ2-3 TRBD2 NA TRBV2 TGTGCCAGCAGTGAGAGTCTAGCGGGGCTCACAGATACGCAGTATTTT CASSESLAGLTDTQYF
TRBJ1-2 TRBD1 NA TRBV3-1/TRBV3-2 TGTGCCAGCAGCGACCTGGACAGGGGCTCAGGGCTATATGGCTACACCTTC CASSDLDRGSGLYGYTF
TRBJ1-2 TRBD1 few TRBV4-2 TGTGCCAGCAGCCAAGGACAGGGAGAGGATGGCTACACCTTC CASSQGQGEDGYTF